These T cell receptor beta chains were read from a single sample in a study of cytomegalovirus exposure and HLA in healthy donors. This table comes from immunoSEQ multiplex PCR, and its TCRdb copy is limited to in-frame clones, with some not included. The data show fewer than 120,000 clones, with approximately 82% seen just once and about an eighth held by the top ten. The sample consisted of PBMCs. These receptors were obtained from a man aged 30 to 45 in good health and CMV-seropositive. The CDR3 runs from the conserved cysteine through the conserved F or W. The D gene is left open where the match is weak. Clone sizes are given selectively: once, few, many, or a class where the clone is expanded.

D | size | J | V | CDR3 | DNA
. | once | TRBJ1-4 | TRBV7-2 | CASSLSPTGEKLFF | TGTGCCAGCAGCTTATCCCCCACGGGTGAAAAACTGTTTTTT
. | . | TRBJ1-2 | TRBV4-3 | CASSQESSLLVGYTF | TGCGCCAGCAGCCAAGAGAGTAGCCTTCTGGTAGGCTACACCTTC
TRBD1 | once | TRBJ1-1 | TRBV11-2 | CASSLRDRGNTEAFF | TGTGCCAGCAGCTTAAGGGACAGGGGGAACACTGAAGCTTTCTTT
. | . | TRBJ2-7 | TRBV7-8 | CASSADGGLTYEQYF | TGTGCCAGCAGCGCTGACGGGGGGCTTACCTACGAGCAGTACTTC
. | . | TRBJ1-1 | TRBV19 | CASSTEVNTEAFF | TGTGCCAGTAGTACGGAGGTGAACACTGAAGCTTTCTTT
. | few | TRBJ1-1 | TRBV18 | CASSGGENTEAFF | TGTGCCAGCTCAGGGGGGGAGAACACTGAAGCTTTCTTT
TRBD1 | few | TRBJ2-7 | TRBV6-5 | CASSYSRFGTGYEQYF | TGTGCCAGCAGTTACTCGAGGTTTGGGACAGGCTACGAGCAGTACTTC
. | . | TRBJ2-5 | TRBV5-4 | CASSPDREEQYF | TGTGCCAGCAGCCCAGACAGAGAGGAGCAGTACTTC
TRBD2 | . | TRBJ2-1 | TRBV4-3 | CASSQGRGVGNEQFF | TGCGCCAGCAGCCAAGGCCGGGGGGTAGGCAATGAGCAGTTCTTC
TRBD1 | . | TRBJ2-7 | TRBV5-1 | CASSFGDRGSYEQYF | TGCGCCAGCAGCTTTGGGGACAGGGGGTCGTACGAGCAGTACTTC
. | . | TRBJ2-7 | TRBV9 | CASSSGQGFGEQYF | TGTGCCAGCAGCTCCGGGCAGGGGTTCGGCGAGCAGTACTTC
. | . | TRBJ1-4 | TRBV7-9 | CASSSEQGNYATNEKLFF | TGTGCCAGCAGCTCAGAACAGGGAAACTATGCAACTAATGAAAAACTGTTTTTT
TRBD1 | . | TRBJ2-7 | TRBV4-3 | CASSQGTAGTGEQYF | TGCGCCAGCAGCCAAGGGACAGCCGGGACAGGGGAACAGTACTTC
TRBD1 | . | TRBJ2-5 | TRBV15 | CATSRDAAQGAVTQYF | TGTGCCACCAGCAGAGATGCCGCCCAGGGGGCGGTGACCCAGTACTTC
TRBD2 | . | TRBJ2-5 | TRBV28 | CASRPASGGQETQYF | TGTGCCAGCAGACCGGCTAGCGGGGGACAAGAGACCCAGTACTTC
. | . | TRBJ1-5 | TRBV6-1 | CASETEYSNQPQHF | TGTGCCAGCGAGACAGAGTATAGCAATCAGCCCCAGCATTTT
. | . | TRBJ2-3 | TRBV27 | CASSLGTGGADTQYF | TGTGCCAGCAGTTTAGGGACTGGCGGGGCAGATACGCAGTATTTT
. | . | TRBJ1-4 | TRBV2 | CASREGGEKLFF | TGTGCCAGCAGAGAGGGCGGTGAAAAACTGTTTTTT
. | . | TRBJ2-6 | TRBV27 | CASSLGSVSGANVLTF | TGTGCCAGCAGTTTAGGCAGCGTCTCTGGGGCCAACGTCCTGACTTTC
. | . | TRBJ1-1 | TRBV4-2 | CASSQDRGTEAFF | TGTGCCAGCAGCCAAGATCGCGGGACTGAAGCTTTCTTT
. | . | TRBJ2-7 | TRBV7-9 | CASSSSASSYEQYF | TGTGCCAGCAGCTCCTCAGCGAGCTCCTACGAGCAGTACTTC
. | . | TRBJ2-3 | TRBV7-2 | CASSSQAGTADTQYF | TGTGCCAGCAGCTCACAGGCGGGGACGGCAGATACGCAGTATTTT
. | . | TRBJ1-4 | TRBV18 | CASSPAGRNEKLFF | TGTGCCAGCTCACCCGCAGGGCGTAATGAAAAACTGTTTTTT